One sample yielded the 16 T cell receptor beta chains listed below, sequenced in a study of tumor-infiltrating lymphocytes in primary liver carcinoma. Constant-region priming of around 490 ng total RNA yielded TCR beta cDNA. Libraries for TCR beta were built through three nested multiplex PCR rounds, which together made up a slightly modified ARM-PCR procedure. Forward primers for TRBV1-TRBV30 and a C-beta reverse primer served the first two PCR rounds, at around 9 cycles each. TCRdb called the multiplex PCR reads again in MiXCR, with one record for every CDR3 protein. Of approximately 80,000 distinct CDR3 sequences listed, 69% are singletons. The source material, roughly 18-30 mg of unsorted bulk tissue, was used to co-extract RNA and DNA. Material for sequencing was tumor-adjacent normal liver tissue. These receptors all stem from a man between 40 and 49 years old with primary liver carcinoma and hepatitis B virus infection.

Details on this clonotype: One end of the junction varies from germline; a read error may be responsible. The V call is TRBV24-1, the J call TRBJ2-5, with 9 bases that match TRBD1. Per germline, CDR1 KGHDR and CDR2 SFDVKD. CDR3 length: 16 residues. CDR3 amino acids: CVTSEAGQGVWETQYF. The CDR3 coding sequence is TGTGTCACCAGTGAAGCGGGACAGGGCGTATGGGAGACCCAGTACTTC.

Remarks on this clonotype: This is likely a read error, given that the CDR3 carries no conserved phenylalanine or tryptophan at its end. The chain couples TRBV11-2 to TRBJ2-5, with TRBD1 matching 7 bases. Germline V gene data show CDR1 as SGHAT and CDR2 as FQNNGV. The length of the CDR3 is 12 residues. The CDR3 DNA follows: TGTACCAGCAGCCGGGACAGCGAGACCCAGTACCTC. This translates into CTSSRDSETQYL.

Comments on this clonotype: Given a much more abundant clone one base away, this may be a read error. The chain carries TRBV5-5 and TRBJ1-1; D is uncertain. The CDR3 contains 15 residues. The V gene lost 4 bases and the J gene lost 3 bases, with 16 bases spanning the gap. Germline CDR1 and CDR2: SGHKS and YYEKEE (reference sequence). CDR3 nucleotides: TGTGCCAGCAGCCATGAGGGTGAGCAGTACACTGAAGCTTTCTTT. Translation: CASSHEGEQYTEAFF.

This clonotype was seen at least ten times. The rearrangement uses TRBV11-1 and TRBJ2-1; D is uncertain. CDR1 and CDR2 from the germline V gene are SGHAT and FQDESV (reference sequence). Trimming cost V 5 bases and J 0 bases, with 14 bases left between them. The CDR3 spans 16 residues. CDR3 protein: CASSPRVTDSYNEQFF. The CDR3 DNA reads TGTGCCAGCAGCCCCCGGGTGACGGACTCCTACAATGAGCAGTTCTTC. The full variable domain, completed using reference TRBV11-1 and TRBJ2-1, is EAEVAQSPRYKITEKSQAVAFWCDPISGHATLYWYRQILGQGPELLVQFQDESVVDDSQLPKDRFSAERLKGVDSTLKIQPAELGDSAMYLCASSPRVTDSYNEQFFGPGTRLTVL.

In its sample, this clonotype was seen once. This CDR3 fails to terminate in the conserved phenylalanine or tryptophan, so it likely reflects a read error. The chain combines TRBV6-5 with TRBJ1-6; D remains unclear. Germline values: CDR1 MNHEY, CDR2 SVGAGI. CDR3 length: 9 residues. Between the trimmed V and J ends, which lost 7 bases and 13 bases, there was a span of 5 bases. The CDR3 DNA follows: TGTGCCAGCATCCGCCCCCTCCACAAT. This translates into CASIRPLHN.

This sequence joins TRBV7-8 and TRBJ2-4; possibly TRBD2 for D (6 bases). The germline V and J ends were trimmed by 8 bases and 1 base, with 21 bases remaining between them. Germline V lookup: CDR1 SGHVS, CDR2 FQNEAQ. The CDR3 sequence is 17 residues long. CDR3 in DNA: TGTGCCAGCGGCCCTGAAACGGGACGGGGGGCCAAAAACATTCAGTACTTC. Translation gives CASGPETGRGAKNIQYF.

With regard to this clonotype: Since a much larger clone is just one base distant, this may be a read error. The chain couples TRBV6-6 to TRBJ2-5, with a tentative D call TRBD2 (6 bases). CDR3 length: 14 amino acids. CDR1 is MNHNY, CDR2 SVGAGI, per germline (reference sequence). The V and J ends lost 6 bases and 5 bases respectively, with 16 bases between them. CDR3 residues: CASSHGSGVETQYF. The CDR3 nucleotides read TGTGCCAGCAGCCATGGGTCGGGGGTGGAGACCCAGTACTTC.

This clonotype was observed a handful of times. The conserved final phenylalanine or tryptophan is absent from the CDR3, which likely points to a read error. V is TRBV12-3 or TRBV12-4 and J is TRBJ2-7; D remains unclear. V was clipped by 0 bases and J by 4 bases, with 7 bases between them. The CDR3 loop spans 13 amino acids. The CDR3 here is CASSLAVSYEQYL. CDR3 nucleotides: TGTGCCAGCAGTTTAGCGGTTTCTTACGAGCAGTACCTC.

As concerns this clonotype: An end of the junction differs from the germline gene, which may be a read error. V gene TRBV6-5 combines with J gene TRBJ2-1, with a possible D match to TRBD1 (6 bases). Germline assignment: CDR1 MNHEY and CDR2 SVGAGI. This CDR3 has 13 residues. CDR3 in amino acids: CATSGQGNNEQFF. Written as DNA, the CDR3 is TGTGCCACCAGTGGGCAGGGGAACAATGAGCAGTTCTTC.

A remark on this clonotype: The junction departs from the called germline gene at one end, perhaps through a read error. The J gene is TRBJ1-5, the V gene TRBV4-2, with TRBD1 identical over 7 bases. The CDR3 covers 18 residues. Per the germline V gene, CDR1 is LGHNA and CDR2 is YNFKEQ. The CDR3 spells CTSSQEKGGGVSNQPQHF. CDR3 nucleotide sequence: TGTACCAGCAGCCAAGAAAAAGGAGGGGGCGTAAGCAATCAGCCCCAGCATTTT.

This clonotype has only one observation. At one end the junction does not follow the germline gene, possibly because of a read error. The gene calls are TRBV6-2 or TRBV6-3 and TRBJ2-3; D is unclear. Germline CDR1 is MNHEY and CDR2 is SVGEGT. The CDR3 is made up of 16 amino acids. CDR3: CASSTIGTTITDMQYF. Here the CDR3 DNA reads TGTGCCAGCAGCACTATAGGAACGACGATCACAGATATGCAGTATTTT.

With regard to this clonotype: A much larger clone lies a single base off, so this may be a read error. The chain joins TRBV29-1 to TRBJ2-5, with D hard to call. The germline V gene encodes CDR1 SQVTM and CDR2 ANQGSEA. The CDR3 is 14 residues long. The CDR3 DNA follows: TGCAGCCTTGAATTCCCAGCCGCCCAAGAGACCCAGTACTTC. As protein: CSLEFPAAQETQYF.

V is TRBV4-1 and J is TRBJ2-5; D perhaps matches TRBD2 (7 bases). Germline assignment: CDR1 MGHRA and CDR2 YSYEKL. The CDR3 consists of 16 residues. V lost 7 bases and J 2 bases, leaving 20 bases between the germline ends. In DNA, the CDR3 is TGCGCCAGCAACCTTGAGGGGGGGCTGCGTCAAGAGACCCAGTACTTC. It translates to CASNLEGGLRQETQYF.

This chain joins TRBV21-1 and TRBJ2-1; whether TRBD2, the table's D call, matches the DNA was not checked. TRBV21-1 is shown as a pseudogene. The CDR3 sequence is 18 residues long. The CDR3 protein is CASSEVGLAGSSYNEQFF. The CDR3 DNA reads TGTGCCAGCAGCGAAGTTGGGCTAGCGGGAAGCTCCTACAATGAGCAGTTCTTC.

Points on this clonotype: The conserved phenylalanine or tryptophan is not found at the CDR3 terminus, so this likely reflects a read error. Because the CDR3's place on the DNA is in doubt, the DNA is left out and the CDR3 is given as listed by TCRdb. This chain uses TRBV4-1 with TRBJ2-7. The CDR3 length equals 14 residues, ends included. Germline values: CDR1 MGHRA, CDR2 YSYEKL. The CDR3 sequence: CASSQSNQVYEQYL.

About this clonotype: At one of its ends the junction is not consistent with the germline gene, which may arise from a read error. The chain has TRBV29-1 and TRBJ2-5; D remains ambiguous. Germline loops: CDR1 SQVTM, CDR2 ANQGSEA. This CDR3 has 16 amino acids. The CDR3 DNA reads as TGCAGCGTTGATGGTTTTCCGGCGACTCACCATGAGACCAAGTACTTC. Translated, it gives CSVDGFPATHHETKYF.